This T cell receptor beta chain was sequenced during a study of blood T cell repertoires in COVID-19. As for the study in general: From T cells, B-cell-depleted T cells, or PBMCs came the material, which was cDNA or gDNA.

The germline V and J ends were trimmed by 7 bases and 4 bases, with 16 bases remaining between them. The germline V gene encodes CDR1 LGHNT and CDR2 FRNRAP. The CDR3 covers 14 residues. As processed by the authors: Scientists estimated how many nucleated cells there were by amplifying reference gene primers. The assay was immunoSEQ multiplex PCR, and TCRdb's table has in-frame clones only and misses some. Clone size and the V and J calls come from that table; the DNA yielded D and trimming. The top ten clones hold around 5% of a sample with fewer than 40,000 clones, about 91% of them seen once. The rearrangement links TRBV12-5 to TRBJ1-1; D is undetermined. Source material: peripheral blood. The sequence was collected from a woman aged 65 to 85 with active COVID-19. In DNA, the CDR3 is TGTGCTAGTGCCAGGAGGGAGATGGTCACTGAAGCTTTCTTT. Amino acid sequence: CASARREMVTEAFF.